These T cell receptor beta chains were read from a single sample in a study of blood T cell repertoires in COVID-19. Profiling relied on immunoSEQ multiplex PCR, and the TCRdb table lists in-frame clones only, not all of them. This repertoire shows a few hundred thousand clones, just under 90% found once; its top ten account for less than 1.5%. Sequencing used PBMCs or T cells enriched from blood (not recorded which). The source is a man under 40 who had recovered from COVID-19. The CDR3 runs from the conserved cysteine through the conserved F or W. Clone size is given for some rows only: seen once, a few or many times, or a class if the clone is expanded.

j_call cdr3_length clone_size v_call cdr3_aa
TRBJ1-3 16 . TRBV18 CASSQDSQDSGNTIYF
TRBJ2-7 18 . TRBV5-1 CASRPRGLAGLRSYEQYF
TRBJ2-7 13 . TRBV9 CASSELPSYEQYF
TRBJ2-3 15 . TRBV19 CASSMEDRVTDTQYF
TRBJ1-2 14 . TRBV2 CASSPSGVSYGYTF
TRBJ1-2 12 . TRBV7-2 CASSLGEYGYTF
TRBJ2-5 14 . TRBV9 CASSAGHFQETQYF
TRBJ2-7 14 . TRBV7-2 CASSLGLVSYEQYF
TRBJ1-5 13 . TRBV30 CAWSRQGGQPQHF
TRBJ1-2 12 . TRBV6-5 CASSSTGYGYTF
TRBJ2-3 18 . TRBV27 CASSLTGWVTLGTDTQYF
TRBJ2-7 13 . TRBV14 CASSLGTYYEQYF
TRBJ2-1 15 . TRBV30 CAWSLGVASGNEQFF
TRBJ2-3 16 . TRBV11-2 CASSARTGGITDTQYF
TRBJ1-2 15 . TRBV11-3 CASSSDSSMGYGYTF
TRBJ2-1 13 . TRBV11-3 CASSDITYNEQFF
TRBJ2-3 15 . TRBV3-1/TRBV3-2 CASSQDPSGTDTQYF
TRBJ2-3 15 . TRBV29-1 CSVEGAGGPSDTQYF
TRBJ1-6 12 . TRBV6-2/TRBV6-3 CASSSGDSPLHF
TRBJ2-1 15 once TRBV27 CASSQPGQGAHEQFF
TRBJ2-1 15 few TRBV4-1 CASSQAASGGFEQFF
TRBJ2-2 13 . TRBV3-1/TRBV3-2 CASRDRFTGELFF
TRBJ1-2 13 . TRBV18 CASSPLGADGYTF
TRBJ2-1 18 . TRBV3-1/TRBV3-2 CASSQGVRIAGRFSEQFF
TRBJ2-7 15 . TRBV2 CASSPSGTLSYEQYF
TRBJ1-2 17 . TRBV9 CASSSRTGGGLSYGYTF
TRBJ1-2 13 . TRBV12-3/TRBV12-4 CASSSGGMGGYTF